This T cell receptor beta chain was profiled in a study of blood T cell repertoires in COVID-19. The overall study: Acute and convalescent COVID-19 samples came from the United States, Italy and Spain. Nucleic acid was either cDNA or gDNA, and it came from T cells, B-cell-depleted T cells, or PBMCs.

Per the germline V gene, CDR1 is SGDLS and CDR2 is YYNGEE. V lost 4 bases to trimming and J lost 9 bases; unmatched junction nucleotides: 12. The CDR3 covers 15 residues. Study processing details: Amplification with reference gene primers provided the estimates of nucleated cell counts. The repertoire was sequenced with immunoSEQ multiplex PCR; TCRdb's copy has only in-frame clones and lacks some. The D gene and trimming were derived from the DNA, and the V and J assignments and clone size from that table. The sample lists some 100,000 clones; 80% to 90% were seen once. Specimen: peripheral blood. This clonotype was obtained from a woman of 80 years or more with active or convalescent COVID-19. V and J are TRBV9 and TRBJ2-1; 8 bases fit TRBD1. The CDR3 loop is CASSPRQGSSGEQFF. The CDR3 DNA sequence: TGTGCCAGCAGCCCGAGACAGGGGAGTTCAGGTGAGCAGTTCTTC.